The 27 T cell receptor beta chains below come from one sample, sequenced in a study of Graves' ophthalmopathy and Graves' hyperthyroidism. Transcripts of RNA were the source for amplifying TCR beta CDR3 regions. HTBI primers primed a first-round RT-PCR, and a second-round multiplex PCR followed. TCRdb reanalysed the multiplex PCR reads using MiXCR and keeps one entry per CDR3 protein. Here the sample spans roughly 400,000 distinct CDR3 sequences, 17% being singletons. What was sequenced was peripheral blood. Receptors originate from an adult woman with stable Graves' hyperthyroidism.

This clonotype appeared many times. CDR3: CASAVQGLSSGELFF. CDR3 in DNA: TGTGCCAGTGCCGTACAGGGATTGTCGTCCGGGGAGCTGTTTTTT. This chain uses TRBV6-1 with TRBJ2-2; maybe TRBD1 (6 bases). The CDR3 loop spans 15 amino acids. Deletions cut 9 bases from V and 6 bases from J, with 20 bases between. The germline CDR1 and CDR2 sequences are MNHNS and SASEGT.

The chain joins TRBV6-2 or TRBV6-3 to TRBJ2-7; 11 bases agree with TRBD2. The germline V gene has CDR1 MNHEY and CDR2 SVGEGT. This CDR3 contains 16 residues. V trimming: 6 bases; J trimming: 1 base; junction bases outside the gene matches: 8. In DNA, the CDR3 is TGTGCCAGCAGGCCAACTAGCGGGAGCGGATCCTACGAGCAGTACTTC. This sequence encodes CASRPTSGSGSYEQYF.

This clonotype has a count of ten or more. V gene TRBV28 combines with J gene TRBJ1-5; D is undetermined. Deletions cut 2 bases from V and 4 bases from J, with 12 bases between. CDR3 length: 15 amino acids. Looked up from germline, CDR1 is MDHEN and CDR2 is SYDVKM. The CDR3 DNA follows: TGTGCCAGCAGTTTACAACGGAGATCTAATCAGCCCCAGCATTTT. Amino acid sequence: CASSLQRRSNQPQHF.

The sample holds many counts of this clonotype. The chain employs TRBV10-3 and TRBJ1-6; D is unresolved. This CDR3 comprises 16 residues. Germline-derived CDR1 and CDR2 are ENHRY and SYGVKD. V lost 2 bases to trimming and J lost 5 bases, with 13 bases between them. The CDR3: CAISEHYSPDNSPLHF. CDR3 nucleotides: TGTGCCATCAGTGAGCACTACAGCCCAGATAATTCACCCCTCCACTTT.

Ten or more counts support this clonotype. This chain joins TRBV19 and TRBJ1-2, with D possibly matching TRBD1 (5 bases). Germline values: CDR1 LNHDA, CDR2 SQIVND (reference sequence). Trimming cost V 7 bases and J 2 bases, with 17 bases left between them. The CDR3 contains 15 residues. The chain's CDR3 is CASTPSDRTNYGYTF. The CDR3 nucleotides are TGTGCCAGTACCCCAAGCGACAGAACGAACTATGGCTACACCTTC.

This clonotype was counted ten times or more. The chain recombines TRBV9 with TRBJ1-2; 8 nucleotides agree with TRBD1. Germline values: CDR1 SGDLS, CDR2 YYNGEE. The CDR3 covers 16 residues. The V gene end was trimmed by 0 bases and the J gene end by 7 bases; junction bases not matched to a gene: 11. CDR3 DNA: TGTGCCAGCAGCGTAGTGGGTCAGGGGGCGCCGAGTGGCTACACCTTC. It translates to CASSVVGQGAPSGYTF.

This clonotype was seen just once. The V and J genes are TRBV6-5 and TRBJ1-2; 10 bases agree with TRBD1. CDR1 and CDR2 from the germline V gene are MNHEY and SVGAGI. This CDR3 has 15 amino acids. V lost 6 bases to trimming and J lost 2 bases; unmatched junction nucleotides: 6. CDR3 DNA sequence: TGTGCCAGCAGCTACCGGACAGGGGGAAACTATGGCTACACCTTC. Its protein is CASSYRTGGNYGYTF.

This clonotype was counted many times. V gene TRBV27 combines with J gene TRBJ2-7, with a weak D call TRBD2 (6 bases). CDR1 is MNHEY and CDR2 is SMNVEV in the germline V gene (reference sequence). V was pared by 6 bases and J by 1 base, with 16 bases between. This CDR3 is 15 amino acids long. The CDR3 DNA is TGTGCCAGCAGCCGGGGGACGGGGGAATCCTACGAGCAGTACTTC. Translation gives CASSRGTGESYEQYF.

This clonotype was recorded many times. The chain has TRBV20-1 and TRBJ2-7, with 7 bases matching TRBD2. Germline CDR1 reads DFQATT; CDR2 reads SNEGSKA (reference sequence). Trimming took 6 bases from V and 4 from J; bases not matched to a gene: 15. The CDR3 spans 15 residues. CDR3 sequence reads: CSARFPTSPDYEQYF. The DNA of the CDR3 is TGCAGTGCCCGATTTCCGACTAGCCCCGATTACGAGCAGTACTTC.

The chain links TRBV29-1 to TRBJ1-2, with D unresolved. The CDR3 runs 11 residues. Germline CDR1 SQVTM, CDR2 ANQGSEA. Trimming pared 3 bases from V and 6 bases from J, leaving 8 bases between. CDR3 nucleotides: TGCAGCGTTGACCACACGGATGGCTACACCTTC. Residues: CSVDHTDGYTF.

This chain's CDR3 is CASTGGLSYEQYF. The CDR3 DNA follows: TGTGCCAGCACCGGTGGACTTTCCTACGAGCAGTACTTC. This chain joins TRBV2 and TRBJ2-7; maybe TRBD2 (5 bases). Per germline, CDR1 SNHLY and CDR2 FYNNEI. This CDR3 region has 13 residues. Deletions cut 7 bases from V and 1 base from J, with 11 bases between.

At least ten counts were recorded for this clonotype. The gene calls are TRBV12-3 or TRBV12-4 and TRBJ1-2; D is unresolved. V lost 3 bases, J lost 4 bases, and 9 bases lay in between. The CDR3 is 13 amino acids. CDR3 region: CASSFHDGYGYTF. The CDR3 coding sequence is TGTGCCAGCAGTTTTCATGACGGCTATGGCTACACCTTC.

This chain connects TRBV14 to TRBJ2-5; TRBD2 matches at 15 bases. This CDR3 has 16 amino acids. Losses at the gene ends were 5 bases for V and 5 bases for J; bases not matched to a gene: 6. Germline V gene data show CDR1 as SGHDN and CDR2 as FVKESK. The CDR3 nucleotides are TGTGCCAGCAGCAAGGGACTAGCGGGAGGAGGGGAGACCCAGTACTTC. It is translated as CASSKGLAGGGETQYF. The full variable domain, rest sourced from reference TRBV14 and TRBJ2-5, is EAGVTQFPSHSVIEKGQTVTLRCDPISGHDNLYWYRRVMGKEIKFLLHFVKESKQDESGMPNNRFLAERTGGTYSTLKVQPAELEDSGVYFCASSKGLAGGGETQYFGPGTRLLVL.

The chain employs TRBV9 and TRBJ2-7; D is possibly TRBD2 (6 bases). Germline CDR1 is SGDLS and CDR2 is YYNGEE. The CDR3 runs 13 residues. V gave up 1 base and J gave up 7 bases, with 12 bases separating them. The CDR3 DNA sequence: TGTGCCAGCAGCGTAAGCAGCGGAGGGGAGCAGTACTTC. Protein: CASSVSSGGEQYF.

V and J are TRBV12-3 or TRBV12-4 and TRBJ2-2; TRBD2 aligns across 16 bases. J lost 6 bases, V lost 1 base, and 8 bases had no gene match. The CDR3 spans 19 residues. The CDR3 DNA follows: TGTGCCAGCAGTTTAGAAGCGGGGGGACTAGCGGGAGGGTCCGGGGAGCTGTTTTTT. It is translated as CASSLEAGGLAGGSGELFF.

For this clonotype: The conserved final phenylalanine or tryptophan is absent from the CDR3, which likely points to a read error. The J gene is TRBJ1-1, the V gene TRBV12-3 or TRBV12-4; TRBD1 aligns across 7 bases. The CDR3 has 15 residues. The ends lost 5 bases at V and 5 bases at J; junction bases unmatched: 11. DNA of the CDR3: TGTGCCAGCAGTCCCTACCCGACAGGGTGGACTGAAGCTTTCGTT. It encodes CASSPYPTGWTEAFV.

This chain joins TRBV4-2 and TRBJ2-2; the match to TRBD2 covers 10 bases. CDR1 is LGHNA and CDR2 is YNFKEQ in the germline V gene. The CDR3 consists of 17 residues. The trim removed 4 bases at V and 8 bases at J, leaving 13 bases unmatched. CDR3 sequence (DNA): TGTGCCAGCAGCCCAGGGGTGGCTAGCGGGAGAGTGGGGGAGCTGTTTTTT. Translation gives CASSPGVASGRVGELFF.

This clonotype was observed many times. This rearrangement joins TRBV6-2 or TRBV6-3 to TRBJ1-1, with D hard to call. V was pared by 6 bases and J by 0 bases, with 11 bases between. Germline CDR1 and CDR2: MNHEY and SVGEGT. The CDR3 length is 14 residues. The CDR3 DNA reads TGTGCCAGCAGCGACCCGGGCCTGAACACTGAAGCTTTCTTT. It encodes CASSDPGLNTEAFF.

This clonotype was seen just once. A read error may account for a junction end that differs from germline. The chain carries TRBV12-3 or TRBV12-4 and TRBJ1-1; no clear D. The CDR3 has 14 residues. Here the CDR3 reads CPSSREGMNTEAFF. DNA of the CDR3: TGTCCCAGCAGCCGGGAGGGAATGAACACTGAAGCTTTCTTT.

This clonotype was seen at least ten times. The chain combines TRBV28 with TRBJ2-7, with D perhaps TRBD2 (5 bases). Germline assignment: CDR1 MDHEN and CDR2 SYDVKM. V lost 6 bases and J 6 bases, leaving 18 bases between the germline ends. The CDR3 length is 14 residues. The CDR3 sequence: CASSTTRILGEQYF. CDR3 in DNA: TGTGCCAGCAGCACAACTAGAATACTGGGCGAGCAGTACTTC.

This clonotype was picked up many times. V and J are TRBV12-5 and TRBJ1-2; D gene uncertain. The CDR3 sequence is 14 residues long. Trimming removed 0 bases from V and 8 bases from J, with 13 bases in between. CDR1 and CDR2 from the germline V gene are LGHNT and FRNRAP. The CDR3: CASGLVRGSLGYTF. CDR3 DNA: TGTGCTAGTGGTTTGGTACGCGGCAGCTTGGGCTACACCTTC.

This clonotype was detected ten times or more. V gene TRBV10-2 combines with J gene TRBJ1-5, with D possibly TRBD1 on 5 matching bases. V was pared by 3 bases and J by 4 bases, with 13 bases between. The CDR3 runs 15 residues. Per the germline V gene, CDR1 is WSHSY and CDR2 is SAAADI. DNA for the CDR3: TGCGCCAGCAGTGAATGGCAGGGCCGAAATCAGCCCCAGCATTTT. Amino acids: CASSEWQGRNQPQHF.

On this clonotype itself: Possible read error: a much larger clone is one base away. The rearrangement links TRBV24-1 to TRBJ1-2; tentative D call: TRBD1 (5 bases). CDR1 is KGHDR and CDR2 is SFDVKD in the germline V gene. The CDR3 loop spans 12 amino acids. The CDR3 coding sequence is TGTGCCTCCAGTGATTTGGACATTGGCTACACCTTC. The encoded protein is CASSDLDIGYTF.

This clonotype was recorded at least ten times. This chain uses TRBV6-2 or TRBV6-3 with TRBJ1-2; D is perhaps TRBD1 (6 bases). Germline assignment: CDR1 MNHEY and CDR2 SVGEGT. This CDR3 has 13 amino acids. The ends were cut back, 7 bases at V and 1 base at J, with 10 bases in the middle. For the CDR3, the DNA is TGTGCCAGCATAGGACAGAATAACTATGGCTACACCTTC. Protein product: CASIGQNNYGYTF.

The chain links TRBV6-1 to TRBJ1-2; no firm D call. The CDR3 is made up of 13 amino acids. V was shortened by 7 bases and J by 2 bases, with 11 bases between the two germline ends. Germline CDR1 is MNHNS and CDR2 is SASEGT. CDR3 residues: CASTRTDNYGYTF. In DNA form, the CDR3 reads TGTGCCAGCACCAGGACGGACAACTATGGCTACACCTTC.

This clonotype was picked up many times. The chain combines TRBV7-6 with TRBJ1-3, with D possibly TRBD1 on 6 matching bases. The CDR3 is 14 amino acids. The V end was cut by 5 bases, the J end by 8 bases, with 16 bases between. Germline CDR1 is SGHVS and CDR2 is FNYEAQ. The CDR3 DNA follows: TGTGCCAGCAGCCAGGGACATAGAGCGGACACCATATATTTT. Its translation: CASSQGHRADTIYF.

This clonotype came up many times. The J gene is TRBJ1-5, the V gene TRBV12-3 or TRBV12-4; 7 positions agree with TRBD1. V trimming: 3 bases; J trimming: 7 bases; junction bases outside the gene matches: 15. CDR3 length equals 17 residues. The DNA of the CDR3 is TGTGCCAGCAGTTTCTTCACAGCCCGACAGGGTCAACAGCCCCAGCATTTT. Its translation is CASSFFTARQGQQPQHF.